Each of the 3 T cell receptor beta chains below was sequenced from the same sample in a study of T cell responses to AZD1222 COVID-19 vaccine. Libraries were prepared by immunoSEQ multiplex PCR; TCRdb keeps only in-frame clonotypes and omits some of them. This sample has tens of thousands of clones; approximately 92% occur once, and the top ten carry 9.3%. Sequencing was performed on peripheral blood, taken 28 days after the second AZD1222 dose. These receptors were taken from an adult who received the AZD1222 COVID-19 vaccine.

V usage is TRBV7-9 and J usage is TRBJ2-3, with 11 bases fitting TRBD2. V was clipped by 4 bases and J by 0 bases; unmatched bases: 9. CDR3 size: 18 residues. Germline V gives CDR1 SEHNR, CDR2 FQNEAQ (reference sequence). The CDR3 sequence: CASSSSLAGGRSTDTQYF. The CDR3 bases are TGTGCCAGCAGCTCTAGTCTAGCGGGGGGCCGTAGCACAGATACGCAGTATTTT.

The J gene is TRBJ2-2, the V gene TRBV5-4; D is uncertain. Germline values: CDR1 SGHNT, CDR2 YYREEE (reference sequence). There are 13 residues in the CDR3. Trimming stripped 0 bases from V and 7 bases from J, with 7 bases between. In DNA form, the CDR3 reads TGTGCCAGCAGCTTGGGTAGTAACGGGGAGCTGTTTTTT. This sequence encodes CASSLGSNGELFF.

The genes are TRBV9 and TRBJ2-5, with D unresolved. This CDR3 has 14 amino acids. Germline assignment: CDR1 SGDLS and CDR2 YYNGEE. V gave up 0 bases and J gave up 2 bases, with 8 bases separating them. CDR3: CASSVGPDQETQYF. CDR3 nucleotide sequence: TGTGCCAGCAGCGTAGGACCTGATCAAGAGACCCAGTACTTC.